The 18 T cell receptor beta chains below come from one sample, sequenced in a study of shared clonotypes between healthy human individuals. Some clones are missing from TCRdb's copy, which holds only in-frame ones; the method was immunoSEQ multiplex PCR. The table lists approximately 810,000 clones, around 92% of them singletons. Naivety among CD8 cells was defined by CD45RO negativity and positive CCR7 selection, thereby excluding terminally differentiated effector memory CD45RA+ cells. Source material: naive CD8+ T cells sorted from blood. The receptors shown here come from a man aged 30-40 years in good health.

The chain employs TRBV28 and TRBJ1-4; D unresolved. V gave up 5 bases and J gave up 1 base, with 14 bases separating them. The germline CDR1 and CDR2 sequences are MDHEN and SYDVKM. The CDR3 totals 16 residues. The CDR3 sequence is CASSHPNGQTNEKLFF. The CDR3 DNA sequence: TGTGCCAGCAGTCACCCGAACGGGCAAACTAATGAAAAACTGTTTTTT.

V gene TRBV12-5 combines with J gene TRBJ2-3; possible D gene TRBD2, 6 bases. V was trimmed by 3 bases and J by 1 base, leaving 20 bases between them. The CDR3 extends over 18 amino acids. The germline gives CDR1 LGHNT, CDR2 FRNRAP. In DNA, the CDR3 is TGTGCTAGTGGTTTTTCGGAGGGTGGAGGCCGAGGCACAGATACGCAGTATTTT. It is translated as CASGFSEGGGRGTDTQYF.

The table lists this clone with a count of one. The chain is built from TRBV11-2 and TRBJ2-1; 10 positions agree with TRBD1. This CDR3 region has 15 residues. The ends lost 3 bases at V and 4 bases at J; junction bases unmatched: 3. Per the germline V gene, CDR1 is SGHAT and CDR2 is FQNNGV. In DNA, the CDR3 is TGTGCCAGCAGCTTGAGGACAGGGGGTTACAATGAGCAGTTCTTC. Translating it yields CASSLRTGGYNEQFF.

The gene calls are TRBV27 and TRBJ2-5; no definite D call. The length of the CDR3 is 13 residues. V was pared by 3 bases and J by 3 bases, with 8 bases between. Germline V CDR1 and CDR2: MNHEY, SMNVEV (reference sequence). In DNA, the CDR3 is TGTGCCAGCAGTTTCTTGGGGAAAGAGACCCAGTACTTC. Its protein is CASSFLGKETQYF.

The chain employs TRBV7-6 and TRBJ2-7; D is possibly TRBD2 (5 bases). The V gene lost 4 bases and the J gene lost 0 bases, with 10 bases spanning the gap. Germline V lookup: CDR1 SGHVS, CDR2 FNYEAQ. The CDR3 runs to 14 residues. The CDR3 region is CASSWVASSYEQYF. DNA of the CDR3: TGTGCCAGCAGCTGGGTAGCGAGCTCCTACGAGCAGTACTTC.

CDR3 coding DNA: TGTGCCAGCAGCTTGACTAGCGGAGCGCCCCAGTACTTC. Protein product: CASSLTSGAPQYF. The genes are TRBV27 and TRBJ2-5, with TRBD2 matching 9 bases. The CDR3 runs 13 residues. Trimming cost V 6 bases and J 9 bases; bases outside gene matches: 8. CDR1 is MNHEY and CDR2 is SMNVEV in the germline V gene (reference sequence).

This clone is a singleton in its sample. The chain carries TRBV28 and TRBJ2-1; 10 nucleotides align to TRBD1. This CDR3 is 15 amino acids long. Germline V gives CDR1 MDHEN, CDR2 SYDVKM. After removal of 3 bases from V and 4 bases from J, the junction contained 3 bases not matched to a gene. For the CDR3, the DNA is TGTGCCAGCAGTTTCACGGACAGGGGGTACAATGAGCAGTTCTTC. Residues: CASSFTDRGYNEQFF.

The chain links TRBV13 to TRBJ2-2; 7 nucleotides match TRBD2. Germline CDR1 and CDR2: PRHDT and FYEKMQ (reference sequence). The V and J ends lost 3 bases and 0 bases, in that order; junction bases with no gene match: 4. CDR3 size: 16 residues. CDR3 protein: CASSLNGGSNTGELFF. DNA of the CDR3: TGTGCCAGCAGCTTGAACGGGGGGTCGAACACCGGGGAGCTGTTTTTT.

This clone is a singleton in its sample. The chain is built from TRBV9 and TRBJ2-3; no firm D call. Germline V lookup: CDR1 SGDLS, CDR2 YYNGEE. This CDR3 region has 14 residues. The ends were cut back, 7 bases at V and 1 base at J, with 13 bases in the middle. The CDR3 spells CASAGVGGTDTQYF. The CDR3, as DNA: TGTGCCAGCGCTGGGGTTGGGGGCACAGATACGCAGTATTTT. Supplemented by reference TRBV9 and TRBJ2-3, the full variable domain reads DSGVTQTPKHLITATGQRVTLRCSPRSGDLSVYWYQQSLDQGLQFLIQYYNGEERAKGNILERFSAQQFPDLHSELNLSSLELGDSALYFCASAGVGGTDTQYFGPGTRLTVL.

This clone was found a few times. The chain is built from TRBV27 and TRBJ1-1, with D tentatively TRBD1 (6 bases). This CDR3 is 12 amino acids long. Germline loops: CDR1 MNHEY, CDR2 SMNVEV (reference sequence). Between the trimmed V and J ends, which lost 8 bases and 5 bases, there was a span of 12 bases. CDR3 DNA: TGTGCCAGCGCAGGGGCCGGGACTGAAGCTTTCTTT. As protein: CASAGAGTEAFF.

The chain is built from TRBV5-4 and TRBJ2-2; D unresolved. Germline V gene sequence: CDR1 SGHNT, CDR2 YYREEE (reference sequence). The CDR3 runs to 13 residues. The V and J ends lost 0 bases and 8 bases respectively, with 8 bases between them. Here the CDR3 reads CASSLAVPGELFF. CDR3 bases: TGTGCCAGCAGCTTGGCCGTACCGGGGGAGCTGTTTTTT. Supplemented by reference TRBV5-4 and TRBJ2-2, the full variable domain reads ETGVTQSPTHLIKTRGQQVTLRCSSQSGHNTVSWYQQALGQGPQFIFQYYREEENGRGNFPPRFSGLQFPNYSSELNVNALELDDSALYLCASSLAVPGELFFGEGSRLTVL.

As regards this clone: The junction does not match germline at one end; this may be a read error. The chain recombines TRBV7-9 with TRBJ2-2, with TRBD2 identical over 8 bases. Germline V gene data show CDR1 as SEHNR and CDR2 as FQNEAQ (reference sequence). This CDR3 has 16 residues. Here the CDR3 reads CASSSGPGGNPGELFF. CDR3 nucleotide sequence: TGTGCCAGCAGTTCCGGGCCGGGAGGGAACCCCGGGGAGCTGTTTTTT.

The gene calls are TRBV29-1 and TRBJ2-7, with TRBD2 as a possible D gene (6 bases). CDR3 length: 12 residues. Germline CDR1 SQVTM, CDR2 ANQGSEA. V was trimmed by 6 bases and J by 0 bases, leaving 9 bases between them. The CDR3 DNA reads TGCAGCGTGCTCGGGAGCTCCTACGAGCAGTACTTC. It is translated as CSVLGSSYEQYF.

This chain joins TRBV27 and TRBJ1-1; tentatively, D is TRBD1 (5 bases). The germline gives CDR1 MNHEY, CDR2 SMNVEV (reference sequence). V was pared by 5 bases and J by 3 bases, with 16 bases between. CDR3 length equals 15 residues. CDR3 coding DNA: TGTGCCAGCAGTCCAACAGGAGTGGGGTACACTGAAGCTTTCTTT. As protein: CASSPTGVGYTEAFF.

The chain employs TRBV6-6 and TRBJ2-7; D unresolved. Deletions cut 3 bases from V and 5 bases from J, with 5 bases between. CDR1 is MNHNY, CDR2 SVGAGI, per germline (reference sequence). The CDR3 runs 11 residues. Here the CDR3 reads CASSYWDEQYF. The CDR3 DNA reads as TGTGCCAGCAGTTATTGGGACGAGCAGTACTTC.

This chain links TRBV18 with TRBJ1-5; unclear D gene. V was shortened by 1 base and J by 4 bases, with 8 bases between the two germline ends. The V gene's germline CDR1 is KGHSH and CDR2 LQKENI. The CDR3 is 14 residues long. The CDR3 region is CASSPLINNQPQHF. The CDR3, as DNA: TGTGCCAGCTCACCACTTATCAATAATCAGCCCCAGCATTTT.

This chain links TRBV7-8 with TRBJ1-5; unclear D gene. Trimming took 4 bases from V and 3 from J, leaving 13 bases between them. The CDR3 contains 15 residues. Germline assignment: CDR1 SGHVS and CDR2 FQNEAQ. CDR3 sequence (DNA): TGTGCCAGCAGCTCCGTTAGGACGGACAATCAGCCCCAGCATTTT. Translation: CASSSVRTDNQPQHF. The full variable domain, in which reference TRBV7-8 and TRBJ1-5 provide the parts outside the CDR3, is GAGVSQSPRYKVAKRGQDVALRCDPISGHVSLFWYQQALGQGPEFLTYFQNEAQLDKSGLPSDRFFAERPEGSVSTLKIQRTQQEDSAVYLCASSSVRTDNQPQHFGDGTRLSIL.

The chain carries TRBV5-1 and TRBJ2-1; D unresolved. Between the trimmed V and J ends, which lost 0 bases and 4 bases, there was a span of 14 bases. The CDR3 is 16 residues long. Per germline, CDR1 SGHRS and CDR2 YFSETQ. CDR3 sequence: CASSLGSASIYNEQFF. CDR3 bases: TGCGCCAGCAGCTTGGGATCGGCTAGTATTTACAATGAGCAGTTCTTC.